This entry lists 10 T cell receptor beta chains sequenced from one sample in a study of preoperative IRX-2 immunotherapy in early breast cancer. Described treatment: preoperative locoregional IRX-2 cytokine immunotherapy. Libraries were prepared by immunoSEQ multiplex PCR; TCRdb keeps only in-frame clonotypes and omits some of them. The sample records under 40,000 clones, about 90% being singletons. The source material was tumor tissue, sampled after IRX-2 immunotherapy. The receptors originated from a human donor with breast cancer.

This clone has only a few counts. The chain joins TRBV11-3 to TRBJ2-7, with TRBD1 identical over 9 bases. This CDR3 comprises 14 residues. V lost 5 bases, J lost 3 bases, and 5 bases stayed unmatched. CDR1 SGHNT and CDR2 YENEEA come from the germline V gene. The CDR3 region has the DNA TGTGCCAGCAGCCGGGGACAGGGAGGCTACGAGCAGTACTTC. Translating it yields CASSRGQGGYEQYF.

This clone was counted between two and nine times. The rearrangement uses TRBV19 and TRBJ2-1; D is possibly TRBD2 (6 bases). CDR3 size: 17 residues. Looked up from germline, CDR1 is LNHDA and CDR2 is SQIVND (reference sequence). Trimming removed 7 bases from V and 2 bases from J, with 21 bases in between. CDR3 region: CASNPRGTLDAYNEQFF. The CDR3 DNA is TGTGCCAGTAATCCACGGGGGACGCTAGACGCCTACAATGAGCAGTTCTTC.

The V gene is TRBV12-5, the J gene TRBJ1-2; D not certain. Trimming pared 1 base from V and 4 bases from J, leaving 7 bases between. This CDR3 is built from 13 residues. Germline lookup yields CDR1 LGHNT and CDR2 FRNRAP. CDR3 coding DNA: TGTGCTAGTGGTTTGGAAGGGCCCTATGGCTACACCTTC. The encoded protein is CASGLEGPYGYTF.

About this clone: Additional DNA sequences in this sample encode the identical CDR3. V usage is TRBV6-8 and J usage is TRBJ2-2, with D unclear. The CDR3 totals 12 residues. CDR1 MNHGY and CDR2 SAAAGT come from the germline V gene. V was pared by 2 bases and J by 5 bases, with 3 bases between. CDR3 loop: CASSYTTGELFF. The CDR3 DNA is TGTGCCAGCAGTTACACGACCGGGGAGCTGTTTTTT.

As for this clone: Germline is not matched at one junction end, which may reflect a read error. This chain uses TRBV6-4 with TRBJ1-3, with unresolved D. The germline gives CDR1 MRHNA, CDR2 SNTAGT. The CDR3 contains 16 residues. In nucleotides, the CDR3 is TGTGCCATCAGTGACCACCGACCGATCTCTGGAAACACCATATATTTT. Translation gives CAISDHRPISGNTIYF.

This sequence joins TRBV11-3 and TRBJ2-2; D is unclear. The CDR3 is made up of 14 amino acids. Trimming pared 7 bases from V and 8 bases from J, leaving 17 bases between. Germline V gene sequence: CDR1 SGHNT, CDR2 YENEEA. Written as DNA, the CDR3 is TGTGCCAGCACCCCCGTAAGCTCGACTGGGGAGCTGTTTTTT. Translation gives CASTPVSSTGELFF.

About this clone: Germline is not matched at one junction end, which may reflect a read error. This CDR3 is CASSLQAGGNNGYTF. CDR3 bases: TGTGCCAGCAGCTTACAGGCAGGGGGTAACAATGGCTACACCTTC. The chain uses TRBV11-3 and TRBJ1-2, with TRBD1 identical over 7 bases. The V gene's germline CDR1 is SGHNT and CDR2 YENEEA. The CDR3 runs to 15 residues.

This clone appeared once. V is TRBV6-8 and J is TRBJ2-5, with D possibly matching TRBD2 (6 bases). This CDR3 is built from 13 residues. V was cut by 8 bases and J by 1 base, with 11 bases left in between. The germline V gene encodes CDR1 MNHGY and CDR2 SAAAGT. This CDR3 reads CASAEGPQETQYF. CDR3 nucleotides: TGTGCCAGCGCGGAGGGCCCCCAAGAGACCCAGTACTTC.

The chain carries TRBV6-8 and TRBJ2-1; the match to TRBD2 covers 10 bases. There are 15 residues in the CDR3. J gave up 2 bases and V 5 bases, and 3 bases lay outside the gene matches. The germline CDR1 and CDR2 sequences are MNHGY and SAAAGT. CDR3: CASSGSGRAYNEQFF. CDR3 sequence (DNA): TGTGCCAGCAGTGGAAGCGGGAGGGCCTACAATGAGCAGTTCTTC.

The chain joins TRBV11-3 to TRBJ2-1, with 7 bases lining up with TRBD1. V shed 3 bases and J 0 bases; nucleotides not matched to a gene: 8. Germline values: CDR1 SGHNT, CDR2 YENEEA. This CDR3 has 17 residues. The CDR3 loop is CASSLPDRVGSYNEQFF. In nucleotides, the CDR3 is TGTGCCAGCAGCTTGCCCGACAGGGTTGGCTCCTACAATGAGCAGTTCTTC.